This T cell receptor (beta chain) was documented in a study of blood T cell repertoires in COVID-19. V dropped 7 bases and J dropped 4; count of bases not matched to a gene: 11. This CDR3 comprises 15 residues. Germline lookup yields CDR1 KGHDR and CDR2 SFDVKD. The repertoire was sequenced with immunoSEQ multiplex PCR; TCRdb's copy has only in-frame clones and lacks some. The repertoire includes over 100,000 clones, approximately 83% of them detected once, and roughly 3.3% sits in the top ten. The chain employs TRBV24-1 and TRBJ1-2; 7 bases agree with TRBD1. This TCR derives from an elderly woman with active or convalescent COVID-19. The source material was peripheral blood. In nucleotides, the CDR3 is TGTGCCACCAGCGTAGGGGGCGATAAGGCCTATGGCTACACCTTC. Its translation is CATSVGGDKAYGYTF.